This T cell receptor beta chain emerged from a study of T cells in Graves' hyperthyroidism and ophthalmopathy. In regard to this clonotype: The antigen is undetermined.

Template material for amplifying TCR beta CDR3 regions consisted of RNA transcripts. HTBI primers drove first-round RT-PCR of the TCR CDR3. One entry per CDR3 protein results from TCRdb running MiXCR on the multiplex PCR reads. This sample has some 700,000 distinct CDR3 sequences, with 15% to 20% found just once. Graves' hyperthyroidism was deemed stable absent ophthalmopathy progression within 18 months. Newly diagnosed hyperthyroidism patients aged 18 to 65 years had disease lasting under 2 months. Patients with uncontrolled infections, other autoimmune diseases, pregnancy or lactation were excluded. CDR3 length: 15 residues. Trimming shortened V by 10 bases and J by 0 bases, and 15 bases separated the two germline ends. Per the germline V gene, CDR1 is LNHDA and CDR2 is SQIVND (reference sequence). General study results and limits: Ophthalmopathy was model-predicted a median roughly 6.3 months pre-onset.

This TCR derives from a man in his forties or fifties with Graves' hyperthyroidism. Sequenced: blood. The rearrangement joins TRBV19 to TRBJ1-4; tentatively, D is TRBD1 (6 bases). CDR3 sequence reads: CATSGQRATNEKLFF. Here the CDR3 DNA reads TGTGCCACTAGCGGACAGCGAGCAACTAATGAAAAACTGTTTTTT.